This T cell receptor (beta chain) stems from a study of T cell responses to AZD1222 COVID-19 vaccine. V lost 1 base and J lost 2, with 10 bases in between. Germline assignment: CDR1 SGDLS and CDR2 YYNGEE. The CDR3 is made up of 15 amino acids. The data were produced by immunoSEQ multiplex PCR, yet TCRdb's version contains in-frame clones alone and is incomplete. The sample shows 250,000 to 300,000 clones, 94% of them seen only once. This clone was seen once. J is TRBJ1-3 and V is TRBV9; a weak D match, TRBD1 (6 bases). The clonotype comes from an adult who received the AZD1222 COVID-19 vaccine. The source was peripheral blood, collected 28 days after the second AZD1222 dose. CDR3 coding DNA: TGTGCCAGCAGCGTACATACAGGGACTGGAAACACCATATATTTT. This encodes CASSVHTGTGNTIYF.